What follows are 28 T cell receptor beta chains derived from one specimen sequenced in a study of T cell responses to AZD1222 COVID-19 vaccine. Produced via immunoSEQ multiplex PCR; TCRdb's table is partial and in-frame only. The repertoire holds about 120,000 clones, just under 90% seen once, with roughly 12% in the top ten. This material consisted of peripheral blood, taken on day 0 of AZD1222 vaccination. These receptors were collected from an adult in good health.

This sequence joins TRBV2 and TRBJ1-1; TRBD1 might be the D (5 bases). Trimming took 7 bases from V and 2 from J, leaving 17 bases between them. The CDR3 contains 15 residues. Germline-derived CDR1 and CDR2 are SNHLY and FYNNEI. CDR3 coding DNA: TGTGCCAGCACTGCCCAAGTGACAGCTAACACTGAAGCTTTCTTT. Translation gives CASTAQVTANTEAFF.

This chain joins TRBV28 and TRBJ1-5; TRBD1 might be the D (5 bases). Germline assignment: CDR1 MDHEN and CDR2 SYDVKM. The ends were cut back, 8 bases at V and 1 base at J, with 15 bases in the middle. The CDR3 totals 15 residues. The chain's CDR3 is CASQKSGTSNQPQHF. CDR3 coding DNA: TGTGCCAGCCAGAAATCAGGGACGAGCAATCAGCCCCAGCATTTT.

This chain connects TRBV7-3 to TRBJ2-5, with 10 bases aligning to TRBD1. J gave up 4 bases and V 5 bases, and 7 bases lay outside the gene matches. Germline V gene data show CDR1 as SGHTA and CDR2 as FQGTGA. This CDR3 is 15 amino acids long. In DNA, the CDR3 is TGTGCCAGCAGCCCAAGACAGGGGGCAGCAGAGACCCAGTACTTC. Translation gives CASSPRQGAAETQYF. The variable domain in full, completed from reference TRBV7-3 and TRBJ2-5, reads GAGVSQTPSNKVTEKGKYVELRCDPISGHTALYWYRQSLGQGPEFLIYFQGTGAADDSGLPNDRFFAVRPEGSVSTLKIQRTERGDSAVYLCASSPRQGAAETQYFGPGTRLLVL.

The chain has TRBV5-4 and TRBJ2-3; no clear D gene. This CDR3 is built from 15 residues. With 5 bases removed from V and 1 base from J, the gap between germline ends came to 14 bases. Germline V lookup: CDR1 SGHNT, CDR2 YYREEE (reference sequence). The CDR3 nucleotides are TGTGCCAGCAGTTCTCCGGGCCGGGGCACAGATACGCAGTATTTT. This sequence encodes CASSSPGRGTDTQYF.

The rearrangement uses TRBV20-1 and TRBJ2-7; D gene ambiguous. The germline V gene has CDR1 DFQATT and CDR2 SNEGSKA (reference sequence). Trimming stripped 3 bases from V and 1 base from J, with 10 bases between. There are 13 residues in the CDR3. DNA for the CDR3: TGCAGTGCTAGTGACCAGCAGTCCTACGAGCAGTACTTC. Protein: CSASDQQSYEQYF.

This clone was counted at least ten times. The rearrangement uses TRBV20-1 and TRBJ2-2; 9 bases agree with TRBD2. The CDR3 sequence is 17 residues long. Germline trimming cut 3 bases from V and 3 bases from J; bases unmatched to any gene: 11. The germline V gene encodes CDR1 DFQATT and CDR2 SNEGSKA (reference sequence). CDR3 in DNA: TGCAGTGCTAGTCGACTAGCGGACCCCTCGGACACCGGGGAGCTGTTTTTT. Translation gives CSASRLADPSDTGELFF.

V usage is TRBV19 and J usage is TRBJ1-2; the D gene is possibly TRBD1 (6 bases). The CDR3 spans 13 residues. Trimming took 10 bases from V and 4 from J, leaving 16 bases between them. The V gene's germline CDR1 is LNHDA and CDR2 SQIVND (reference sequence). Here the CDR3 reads CATYSRQVYGYTF. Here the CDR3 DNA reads TGTGCCACCTACTCCAGACAGGTCTATGGCTACACCTTC.

The CDR3 loop reads CASSSRYTEAFF. CDR3 sequence (DNA): TGTGCCAGCAGCTCCCGGTACACTGAAGCTTTCTTT. This sequence joins TRBV7-9 and TRBJ1-1; the D is unclear. This CDR3 region has 12 residues. Germline V lookup: CDR1 SEHNR, CDR2 FQNEAQ (reference sequence). V was clipped by 4 bases and J by 3 bases, with 6 bases between them.

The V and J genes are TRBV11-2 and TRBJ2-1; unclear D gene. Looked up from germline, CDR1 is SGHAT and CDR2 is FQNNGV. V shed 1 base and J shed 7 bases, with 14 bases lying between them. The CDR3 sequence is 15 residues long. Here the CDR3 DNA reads TGTGCCAGCAGCTTAGCCCAGGTGAGAGAGAATGAGCAGTTCTTC. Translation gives CASSLAQVRENEQFF.

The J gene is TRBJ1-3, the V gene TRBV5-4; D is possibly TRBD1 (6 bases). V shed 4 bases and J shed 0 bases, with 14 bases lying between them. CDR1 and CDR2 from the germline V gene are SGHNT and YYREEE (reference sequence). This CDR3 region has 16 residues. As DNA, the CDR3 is TGTGCCAGCAGCAAGGGGGACGGACACTCTGGAAACACCATATATTTT. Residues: CASSKGDGHSGNTIYF.

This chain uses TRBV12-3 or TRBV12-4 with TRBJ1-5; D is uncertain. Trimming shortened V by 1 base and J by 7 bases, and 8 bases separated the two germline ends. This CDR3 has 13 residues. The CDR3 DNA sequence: TGTGCCAGCAGTTTAGGGAGTGTCCAGCCCCAGCATTTT. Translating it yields CASSLGSVQPQHF.

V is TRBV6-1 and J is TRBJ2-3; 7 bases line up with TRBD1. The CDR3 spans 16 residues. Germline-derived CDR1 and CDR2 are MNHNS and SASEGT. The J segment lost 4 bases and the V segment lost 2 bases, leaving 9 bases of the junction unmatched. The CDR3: CASSESRRGQSDTQYF. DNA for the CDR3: TGTGCCAGCAGTGAAAGCAGAAGGGGGCAGTCAGATACGCAGTATTTT.

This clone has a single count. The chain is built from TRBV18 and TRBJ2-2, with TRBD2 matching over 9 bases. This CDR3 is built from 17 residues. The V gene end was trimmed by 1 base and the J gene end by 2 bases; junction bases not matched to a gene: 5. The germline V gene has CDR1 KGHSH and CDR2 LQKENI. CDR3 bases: TGTGCCAGCTCACCACGGATTAGCGGGGGCAACACCGGGGAGCTGTTTTTT. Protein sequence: CASSPRISGGNTGELFF. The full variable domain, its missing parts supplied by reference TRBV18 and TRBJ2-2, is NAGVMQNPRHLVRRRGQEARLRCSPMKGHSHVYWYRQLPEEGLKFMVYLQKENIIDESGMPKERFSAEFPKEGPSILRIQQVVRGDSAAYFCASSPRISGGNTGELFFGEGSRLTVL.

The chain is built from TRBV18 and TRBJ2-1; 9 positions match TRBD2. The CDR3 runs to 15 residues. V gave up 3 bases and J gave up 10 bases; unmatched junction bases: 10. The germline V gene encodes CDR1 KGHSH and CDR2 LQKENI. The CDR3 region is CASSPTAGGGGEQFF. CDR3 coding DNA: TGTGCCAGCTCACCGACAGCGGGGGGCGGCGGGGAGCAGTTCTTC.

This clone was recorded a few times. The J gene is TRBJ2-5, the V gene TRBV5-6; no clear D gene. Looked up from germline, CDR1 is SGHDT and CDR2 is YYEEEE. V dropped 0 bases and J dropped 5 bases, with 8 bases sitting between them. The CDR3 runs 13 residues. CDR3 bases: TGTGCCAGCAGCTTGGACAACGGGGAGACCCAGTACTTC. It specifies CASSLDNGETQYF.

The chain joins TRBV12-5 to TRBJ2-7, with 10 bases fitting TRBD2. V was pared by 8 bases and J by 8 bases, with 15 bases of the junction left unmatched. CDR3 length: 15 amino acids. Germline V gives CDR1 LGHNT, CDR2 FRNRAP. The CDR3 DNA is TGTGCTAGTTCCCAGGGGGCTAGCGGGAGTGAGAAGCAGTACTTC. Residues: CASSQGASGSEKQYF.

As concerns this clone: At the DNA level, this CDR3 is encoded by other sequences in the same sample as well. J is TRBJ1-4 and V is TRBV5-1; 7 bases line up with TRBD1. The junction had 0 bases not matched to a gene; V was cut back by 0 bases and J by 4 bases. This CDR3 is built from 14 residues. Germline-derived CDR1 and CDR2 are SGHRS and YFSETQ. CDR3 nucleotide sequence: TGCGCCAGCAGCTTGGGACAGGGTAATGAAAAACTGTTTTTT. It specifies CASSLGQGNEKLFF. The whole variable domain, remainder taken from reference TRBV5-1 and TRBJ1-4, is KAGVTQTPRYLIKTRGQQVTLSCSPISGHRSVSWYQQTPGQGLQFLFEYFSETQRNKGNFPGRFSGRQFSNSRSEMNVSTLELGDSALYLCASSLGQGNEKLFFGSGTQLSVL.

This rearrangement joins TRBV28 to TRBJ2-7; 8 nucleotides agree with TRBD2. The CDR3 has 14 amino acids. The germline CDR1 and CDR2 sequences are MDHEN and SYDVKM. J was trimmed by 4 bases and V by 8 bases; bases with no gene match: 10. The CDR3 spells CASSFKRELYEQYF. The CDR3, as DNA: TGTGCCAGCTCGTTTAAGCGGGAGTTATACGAGCAGTACTTC.

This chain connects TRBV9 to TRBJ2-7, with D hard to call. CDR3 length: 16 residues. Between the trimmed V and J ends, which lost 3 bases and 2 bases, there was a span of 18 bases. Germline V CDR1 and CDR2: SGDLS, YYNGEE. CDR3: CASSARWSTKPYEQYF. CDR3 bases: TGTGCCAGCAGCGCCCGTTGGAGCACTAAACCCTACGAGCAGTACTTC.

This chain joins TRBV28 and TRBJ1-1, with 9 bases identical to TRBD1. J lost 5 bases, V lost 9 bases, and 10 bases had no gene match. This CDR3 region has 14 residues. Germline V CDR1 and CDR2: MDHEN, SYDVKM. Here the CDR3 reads CASTRDRVITEAFF. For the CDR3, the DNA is TGTGCCAGTACCCGGGACAGGGTAATAACTGAAGCTTTCTTT.

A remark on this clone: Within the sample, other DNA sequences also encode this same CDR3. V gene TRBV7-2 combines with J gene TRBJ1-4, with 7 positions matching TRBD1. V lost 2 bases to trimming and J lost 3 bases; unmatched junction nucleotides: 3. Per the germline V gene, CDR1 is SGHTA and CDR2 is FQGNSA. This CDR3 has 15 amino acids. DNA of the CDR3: TGTGCCAGCAGCTTATTGGGACAGCCTAATGAAAAACTGTTTTTT. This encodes CASSLLGQPNEKLFF.

In DNA, the CDR3 is TGTGCCCGGAAGGGGACAGGGCCCTACGAGCAGTACTTC. This encodes CARKGTGPYEQYF. The chain joins TRBV30 to TRBJ2-7; 9 bases are shared with TRBD1. The V segment lost 8 bases and the J segment 2 bases; nucleotides outside the gene matches: 7. CDR3 length: 13 amino acids. Germline CDR1 reads GTSNPN; CDR2 reads SVGIG (reference sequence). The variable domain in full, completed from reference TRBV30 and TRBJ2-7, reads SQTIHQWPATLVQPVGSPLSLECTVEGTSNPNLYWYRQAAGRGLQLLFYSVGIGQISSEVPQNLSASRPQDRQFILSSKKLLLSDSGFYLCARKGTGPYEQYFGPGTRLTVT.

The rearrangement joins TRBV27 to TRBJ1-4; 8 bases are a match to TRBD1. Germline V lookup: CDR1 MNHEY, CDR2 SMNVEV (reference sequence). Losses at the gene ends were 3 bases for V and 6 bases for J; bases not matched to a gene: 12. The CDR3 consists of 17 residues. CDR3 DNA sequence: TGTGCCAGCAGTTTTTCTCGGACAGGGTTCAGACATGAAAAACTGTTTTTT. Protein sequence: CASSFSRTGFRHEKLFF. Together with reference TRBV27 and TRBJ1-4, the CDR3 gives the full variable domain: EAQVTQNPRYLITVTGKKLTVTCSQNMNHEYMSWYRQDPGLGLRQIYYSMNVEVTDKGDVPEGYKVSRKEKRNFPLILESPSPNQTSLYFCASSFSRTGFRHEKLFFGSGTQLSVL.

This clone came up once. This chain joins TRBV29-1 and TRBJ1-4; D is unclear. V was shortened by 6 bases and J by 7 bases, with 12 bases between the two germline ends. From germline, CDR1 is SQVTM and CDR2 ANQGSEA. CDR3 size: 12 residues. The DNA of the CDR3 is TGCAGCGTCGGGCCCACCCTTGAAAAACTGTTTTTT. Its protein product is CSVGPTLEKLFF.

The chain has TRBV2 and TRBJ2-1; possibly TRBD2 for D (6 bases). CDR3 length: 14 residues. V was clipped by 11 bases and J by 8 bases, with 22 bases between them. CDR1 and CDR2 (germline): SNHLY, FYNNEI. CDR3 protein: CAGRGTPLGDEQFF. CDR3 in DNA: TGTGCCGGCCGCGGGACCCCCCTGGGTGATGAGCAGTTCTTC. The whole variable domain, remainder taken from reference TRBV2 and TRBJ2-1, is EPEVTQTPSHQVTQMGQEVILRCVPISNHLYFYWYRQILGQKVEFLVSFYNNEISEKSEIFDDQFSVERPDGSNFTLKIRSTKLEDSAMYFCAGRGTPLGDEQFFGPGTRLTVL.

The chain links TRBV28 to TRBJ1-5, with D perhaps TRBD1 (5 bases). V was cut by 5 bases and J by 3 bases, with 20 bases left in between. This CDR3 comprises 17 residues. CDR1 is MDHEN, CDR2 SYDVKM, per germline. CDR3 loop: CASSSSPVGGINQPQHF. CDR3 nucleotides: TGTGCCAGCAGTAGCTCCCCCGTGGGGGGGATCAATCAGCCCCAGCATTTT.

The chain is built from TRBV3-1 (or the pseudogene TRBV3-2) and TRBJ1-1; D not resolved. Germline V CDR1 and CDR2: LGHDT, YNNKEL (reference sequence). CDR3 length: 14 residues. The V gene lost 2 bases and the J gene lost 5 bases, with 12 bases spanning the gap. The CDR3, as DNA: TGTGCCAGCAGCCAATCCCCGGGCCTGACTGAAGCTTTCTTT. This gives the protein CASSQSPGLTEAFF.

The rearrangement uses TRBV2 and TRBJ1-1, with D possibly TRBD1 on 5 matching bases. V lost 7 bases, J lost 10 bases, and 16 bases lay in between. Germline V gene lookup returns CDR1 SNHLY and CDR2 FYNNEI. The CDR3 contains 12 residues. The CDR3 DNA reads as TGTGCCAGCAAAAACAGGTTTTACGGAGCTTTCTTT. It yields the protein CASKNRFYGAFF.